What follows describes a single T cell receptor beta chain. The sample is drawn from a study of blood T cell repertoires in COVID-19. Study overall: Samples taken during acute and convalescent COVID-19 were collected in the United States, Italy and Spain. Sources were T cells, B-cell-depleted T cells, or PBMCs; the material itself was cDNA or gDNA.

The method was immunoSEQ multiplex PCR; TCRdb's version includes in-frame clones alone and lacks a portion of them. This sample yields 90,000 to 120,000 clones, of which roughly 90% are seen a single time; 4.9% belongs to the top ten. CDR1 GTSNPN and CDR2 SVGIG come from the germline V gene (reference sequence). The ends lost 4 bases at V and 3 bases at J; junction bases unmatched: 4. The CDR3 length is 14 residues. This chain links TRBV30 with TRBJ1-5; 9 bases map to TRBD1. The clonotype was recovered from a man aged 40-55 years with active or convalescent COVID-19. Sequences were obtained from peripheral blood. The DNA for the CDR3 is TGTGCCTGGACGGACAGGGGCCACAATCAGCCCCAGCATTTT. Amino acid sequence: CAWTDRGHNQPQHF.